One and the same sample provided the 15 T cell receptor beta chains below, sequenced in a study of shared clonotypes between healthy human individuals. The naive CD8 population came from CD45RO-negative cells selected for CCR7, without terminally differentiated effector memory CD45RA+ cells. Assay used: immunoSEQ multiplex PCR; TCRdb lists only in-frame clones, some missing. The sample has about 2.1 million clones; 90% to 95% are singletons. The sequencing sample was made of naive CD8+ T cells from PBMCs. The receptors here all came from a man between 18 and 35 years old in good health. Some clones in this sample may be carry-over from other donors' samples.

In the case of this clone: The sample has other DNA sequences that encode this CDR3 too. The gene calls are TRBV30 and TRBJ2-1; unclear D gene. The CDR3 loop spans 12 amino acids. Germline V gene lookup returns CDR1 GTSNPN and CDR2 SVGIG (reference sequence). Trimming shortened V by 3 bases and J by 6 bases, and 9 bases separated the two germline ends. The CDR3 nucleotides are TGTGCCTGGAGCTTACTGGGCAATGAGCAGTTCTTC. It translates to CAWSLLGNEQFF.

The CDR3 DNA reads as TGTGCCAGCAGAACAGGATCCTACGAGCAGTACTTC. Its translation: CASRTGSYEQYF. The chain combines TRBV2 with TRBJ2-7; possibly TRBD1 for D (5 bases). The CDR3 contains 12 residues. Germline CDR1 is SNHLY and CDR2 is FYNNEI. V shed 6 bases and J shed 1 base, with 7 bases lying between them.

CDR3 nucleotide sequence: TGTGCCAGCAGCGAATACTCTAGCGGGAGTCAAGATACGCAGTATTTT. This codes for CASSEYSSGSQDTQYF. J is TRBJ2-3 and V is TRBV9, with 10 nucleotides matching TRBD2. The CDR3 extends over 16 amino acids. CDR1 is SGDLS and CDR2 is YYNGEE in the germline V gene. V was clipped by 3 bases and J by 5 bases; unmatched bases: 9.

CDR3 protein: CATSTGGSGQGSYEQYF. The CDR3 DNA is TGTGCCACCAGCACGGGAGGCTCAGGACAGGGATCCTACGAGCAGTACTTC. The rearrangement links TRBV15 to TRBJ2-7; TRBD1 might be the D (8 bases). CDR3 length: 17 residues. Trimming took off 4 bases at V and 1 base at J, with 20 bases between the two ends. CDR1 is LNHNV, CDR2 YYDKDF, per germline (reference sequence).

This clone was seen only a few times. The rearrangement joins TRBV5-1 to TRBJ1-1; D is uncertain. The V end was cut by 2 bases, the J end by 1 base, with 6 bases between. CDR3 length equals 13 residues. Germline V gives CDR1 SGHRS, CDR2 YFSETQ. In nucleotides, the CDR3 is TGCGCCAGCAGCTTCCCAGGGAACACTGAAGCTTTCTTT. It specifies CASSFPGNTEAFF.

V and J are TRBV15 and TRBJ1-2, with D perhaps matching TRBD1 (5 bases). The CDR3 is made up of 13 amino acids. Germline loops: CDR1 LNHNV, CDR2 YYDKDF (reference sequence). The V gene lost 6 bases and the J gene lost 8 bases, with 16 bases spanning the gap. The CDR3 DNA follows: TGTGCCACCAGGGGGAGAGGGGCGGGCGGCTACACCTTC. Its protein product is CATRGRGAGGYTF.

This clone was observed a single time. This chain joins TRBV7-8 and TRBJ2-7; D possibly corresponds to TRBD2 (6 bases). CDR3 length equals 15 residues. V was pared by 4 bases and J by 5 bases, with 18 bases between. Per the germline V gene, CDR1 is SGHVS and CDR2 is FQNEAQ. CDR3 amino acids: CASSYFRGRQDEQYF. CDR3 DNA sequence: TGTGCCAGCAGCTACTTCCGGGGGAGGCAGGACGAGCAGTACTTC.

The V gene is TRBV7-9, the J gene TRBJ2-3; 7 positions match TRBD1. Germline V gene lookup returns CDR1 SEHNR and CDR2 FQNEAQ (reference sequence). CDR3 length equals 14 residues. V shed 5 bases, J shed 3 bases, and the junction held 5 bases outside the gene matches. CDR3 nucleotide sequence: TGTGCCAGCAGCCAGAGGGACAGAACAGATACGCAGTATTTT. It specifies CASSQRDRTDTQYF.

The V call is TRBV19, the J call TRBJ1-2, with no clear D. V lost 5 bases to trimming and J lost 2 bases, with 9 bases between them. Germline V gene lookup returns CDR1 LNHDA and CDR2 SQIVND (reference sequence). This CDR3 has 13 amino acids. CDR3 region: CASSFSENYGYTF. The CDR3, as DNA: TGTGCCAGTAGTTTTTCGGAAAACTATGGCTACACCTTC.

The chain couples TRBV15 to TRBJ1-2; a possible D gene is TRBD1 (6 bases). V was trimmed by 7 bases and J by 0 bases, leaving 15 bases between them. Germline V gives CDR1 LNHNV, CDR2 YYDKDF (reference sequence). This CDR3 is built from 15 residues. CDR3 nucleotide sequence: TGTGCCACCAAACAGGGACCTGCCCCTAACTATGGCTACACCTTC. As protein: CATKQGPAPNYGYTF.

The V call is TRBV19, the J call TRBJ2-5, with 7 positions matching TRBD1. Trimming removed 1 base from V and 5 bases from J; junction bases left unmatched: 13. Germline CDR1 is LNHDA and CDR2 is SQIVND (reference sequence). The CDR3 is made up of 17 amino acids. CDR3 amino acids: CASSIVGKVTGWETQYF. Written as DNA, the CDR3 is TGTGCCAGTAGTATAGTGGGTAAAGTGACAGGGTGGGAGACCCAGTACTTC.

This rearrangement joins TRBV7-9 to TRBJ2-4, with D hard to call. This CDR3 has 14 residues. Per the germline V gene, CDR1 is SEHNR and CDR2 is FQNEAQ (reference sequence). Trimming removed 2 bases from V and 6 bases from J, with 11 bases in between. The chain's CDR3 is CASSLIRQPNIQYF. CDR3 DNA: TGTGCCAGCAGCTTAATACGGCAGCCAAACATTCAGTACTTC.

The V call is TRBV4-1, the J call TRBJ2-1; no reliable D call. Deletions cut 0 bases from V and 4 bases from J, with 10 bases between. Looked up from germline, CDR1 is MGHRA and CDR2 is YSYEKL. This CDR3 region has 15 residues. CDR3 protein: CASSQERPVYNEQFF. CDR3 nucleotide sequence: TGCGCCAGCAGCCAAGAGAGACCGGTTTACAATGAGCAGTTCTTC.

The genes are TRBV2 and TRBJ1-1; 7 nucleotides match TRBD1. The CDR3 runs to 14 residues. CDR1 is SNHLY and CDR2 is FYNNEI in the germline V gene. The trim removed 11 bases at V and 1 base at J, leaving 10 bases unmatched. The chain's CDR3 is CARPLGQPNTEAFF. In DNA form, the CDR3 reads TGTGCCCGCCCCCTGGGACAGCCGAACACTGAAGCTTTCTTT. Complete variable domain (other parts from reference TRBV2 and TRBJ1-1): EPEVTQTPSHQVTQMGQEVILRCVPISNHLYFYWYRQILGQKVEFLVSFYNNEISEKSEIFDDQFSVERPDGSNFTLKIRSTKLEDSAMYFCARPLGQPNTEAFFGQGTRLTVV.

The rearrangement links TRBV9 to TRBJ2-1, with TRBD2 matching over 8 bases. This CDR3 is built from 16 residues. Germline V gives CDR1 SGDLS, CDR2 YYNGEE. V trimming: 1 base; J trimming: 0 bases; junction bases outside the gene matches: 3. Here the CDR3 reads CASSVSAGGSYNEQFF. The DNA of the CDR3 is TGTGCCAGCAGCGTATCGGCGGGGGGCTCCTACAATGAGCAGTTCTTC.